What follows describes a single T cell receptor beta chain. The CDR3 contains 15 residues. CDR1 and CDR2 from the germline V gene are SGHTA and FQGNSA. After removal of 4 bases from V and 10 bases from J, the junction contained 9 bases not matched to a gene. This sample was taken from a study of PD-1 blockade in mismatch repair-deficient tumors. Produced via immunoSEQ multiplex PCR; TCRdb's table is partial and in-frame only. This sample carries about 34,000 clones, around 80% of them seen once, and the ten largest clones take about 3.7%. The receptor comes from an adult with mismatch repair-deficient cancer. This sequence joins TRBV7-2 and TRBJ2-1, with 11 positions matching TRBD2. This specimen was PBMCs, taken 6 to 7 weeks after starting pembrolizumab. CDR3 nucleotides: TGTGCCAGCAGCTCCGGGACTAGCGGATTGTTGGAGCAGTTCTTC. Protein: CASSSGTSGLLEQFF.